These T cell receptor beta chains were read from a single sample in a study of vaccination effects on CD4 cells after COVID-19. Antigens for these TCRs are unknown. The table came from immunoSEQ multiplex PCR; TCRdb's copy has only in-frame clones and leaves some out. There are approximately 61,000 clones in the sample; about four fifths occur only once, and 4.3% lies in the top ten. The sample in question was CD4+ T cells from PBMCs cultured without peptide, obtained after COVID-19 vaccination. These TCRs come from a human donor who received a COVID-19 vaccine. Each CDR3 is given with its conserved first and last residue. A D gene is named only where the DNA matches it firmly. A row's size may be missing; if present it is once, few, many or a size class.

size	V	D	length	J	CDR3	DNA
NA	TRBV10-3	NA	15	TRBJ1-5	CAISESITEDQPQHF	TGTGCCATCAGTGAGTCGATTACAGAGGATCAGCCCCAGCATTTT
NA	TRBV19	NA	20	TRBJ1-2	CASSTPPGQLFFPANYGYTF	TGTGCCAGTAGTACCCCTCCGGGACAATTATTTTTCCCAGCTAACTATGGCTACACCTTC
NA	TRBV4-1	NA	16	TRBJ1-5	CASSQAVQPTPQPQHF	TGCGCCAGCAGCCAAGCCGTACAGCCAACCCCTCAGCCCCAGCATTTT
once	TRBV7-3	NA	13	TRBJ2-5	CASSVWTSETQYF	TGTGCCAGCAGCGTCTGGACATCGGAGACCCAGTACTTC
NA	TRBV5-5	TRBD1	15	TRBJ1-4	CASSSRTGINEKLFF	TGTGCCAGCAGCTCCCGGACAGGCATTAATGAAAAACTGTTTTTT
few	TRBV7-9	NA	17	TRBJ1-6	CASSSGLSRSSNSPLHF	TGTGCCAGCAGCTCGGGACTTTCTAGGTCGAGTAATTCACCCCTCCACTTT
NA	TRBV7-9	TRBD1	17	TRBJ2-2	CASSLIWGTGHAGELFF	TGTGCCAGCAGCTTGATTTGGGGGACAGGGCACGCCGGGGAGCTGTTTTTT
NA	TRBV29-1	TRBD1	14	TRBJ1-2	CSVANVGQGDGYTF	TGCAGCGTGGCGAATGTGGGACAGGGGGATGGCTACACCTTC
NA	TRBV11-3	NA	19	TRBJ2-5	CASSLAFRDPEGDQETQYF	TGTGCCAGCAGCTTAGCGTTTCGGGATCCTGAGGGGGATCAAGAGACCCAGTACTTC
NA	TRBV3-1/TRBV3-2	NA	13	TRBJ1-4	CASSQVLGEKLFF	TGTGCCAGCAGCCAAGTCCTAGGTGAAAAACTGTTTTTT
NA	TRBV2	NA	13	TRBJ1-1	CASTQGENTEAFF	TGTGCCAGCACCCAAGGGGAGAACACTGAAGCTTTCTTT
NA	TRBV2	NA	13	TRBJ1-1	CASSEVENTEAFF	TGTGCCAGCAGTGAGGTGGAGAACACTGAAGCTTTCTTT
once	TRBV5-4	NA	15	TRBJ2-6	CASSQSRAGANVLTF	TGTGCCAGCAGTCAGTCTAGGGCTGGGGCCAACGTCCTGACTTTC
NA	TRBV28	NA	14	TRBJ2-6	CASSRRGGRPILTF	TGTGCCAGCAGCCGTAGGGGGGGAAGGCCTATCCTGACTTTC
once	TRBV6-5	TRBD1	15	TRBJ2-2	CASTSGGGNTGELFF	TGTGCCAGCACCTCAGGGGGCGGGAACACCGGGGAGCTGTTTTTT
once	TRBV5-1	TRBD2	15	TRBJ2-3	CASSLSGTRTDTQYF	TGCGCCAGCAGCTTGTCTGGGACTAGAACAGATACGCAGTATTTT
NA	TRBV7-8	NA	13	TRBJ1-4	CASSFFGDTKLFF	TGTGCCAGCAGCTTTTTCGGGGATACGAAACTGTTTTTT
NA	TRBV21-1	NA	13	TRBJ2-7	CASSNTSSYEQYF	TGTGCCAGCAGCAATACCTCTTCCTACGAGCAGTACTTC
NA	TRBV29-1	TRBD1	14	TRBJ1-2	CSTLGDRANYGYTF	TGCAGCACATTGGGGGACAGAGCTAACTATGGCTACACCTTC
few	TRBV2	TRBD1	14	TRBJ1-5	CASRDRTGTQPQHF	TGTGCCAGCAGGGATAGGACAGGAACGCAGCCCCAGCATTTT
once	TRBV19	NA	15	TRBJ1-2	CASKPPGQSLYGYTF	TGTGCCAGTAAGCCCCCGGGCCAGAGCCTCTATGGCTACACCTTC
NA	TRBV29-1	TRBD1	13	TRBJ1-1	CSVEGQTNTEAFF	TGCAGCGTTGAGGGACAGACGAACACTGAAGCTTTCTTT
few	TRBV6-1	TRBD2	16	TRBJ2-3	CASSETSGGEADTQYF	TGTGCCAGCAGTGAAACTAGCGGGGGTGAGGCAGATACGCAGTATTTT
NA	TRBV5-1	TRBD2	17	TRBJ2-3	CASKELAGGPGTDTQYF	TGCGCCAGCAAGGAACTAGCGGGAGGGCCGGGGACAGATACGCAGTATTTT
NA	TRBV4-1	NA	14	TRBJ1-5	CASSQWGGNQPQHF	TGCGCCAGCAGCCAATGGGGAGGCAATCAGCCCCAGCATTTT
NA	TRBV6-1	NA	14	TRBJ1-4	CASSETGGREKLFF	TGTGCCAGCAGTGAAACGGGGGGCCGCGAAAAACTGTTTTTT
NA	TRBV25-1	NA	14	TRBJ2-1	CASSEFLGYNEQFF	TGTGCCAGCAGTGAATTCTTGGGGTACAATGAGCAGTTCTTC
NA	TRBV7-2	NA	14	TRBJ2-4	CASSKQGRGNIQYF	TGTGCCAGCAGCAAACAGGGTCGGGGAAACATTCAGTACTTC
few	TRBV20-1	NA	12	TRBJ1-6	CSASNGGSPLHF	TGCAGTGCTAGTAACGGGGGTTCACCCCTCCACTTT
NA	TRBV4-1	NA	14	TRBJ2-5	CASSTDTYQETQYF	TGCGCCAGCAGTACGGACACCTACCAAGAGACCCAGTACTTC
NA	TRBV10-3	TRBD1	18	TRBJ1-4	CAISEIGPGTGSLGKLFF	TGTGCCATCAGTGAGATCGGACCTGGGACAGGCTCCCTTGGTAAACTGTTTTTT
NA	TRBV16	TRBD1	16	TRBJ1-3	CASSQSVTRGRVTIYF	TGTGCCAGCAGCCAATCTGTTACCAGGGGGCGAGTCACCATATATTTT
NA	TRBV5-5	NA	14	TRBJ1-1	CASSFSRDNTEAFF	TGTGCCAGCAGCTTTTCTCGAGACAACACTGAAGCTTTCTTT
NA	TRBV6-2/TRBV6-3	TRBD2	16	TRBJ2-7	CASSYSAVAGAYEQYF	TGTGCCAGCAGTTACTCGGCGGTAGCGGGGGCCTACGAGCAGTACTTC